A selection of T cell receptor beta chains follows, all from one sample in a study of Graves' ophthalmopathy and Graves' hyperthyroidism. MiXCR was run by TCRdb on the multiplex PCR reads, yielding one entry per CDR3 protein. There are some 410,000 distinct CDR3 sequences in the sample; roughly 21% occur only once, and approximately 3% lies in the top ten. The source material was peripheral blood. The receptors come from a young woman with stable Graves' hyperthyroidism. CDR3s include the opening cysteine and the closing phenylalanine or tryptophan. A D gene is named only where the DNA matches it firmly. Not all rows give a size; the values are once, few, many and, for expanded clones, a class.

>many|TRBD1|TRBJ2-4|TRBV6-1
CASSVRRDSQNIQYF
TGTGCCAGCAGTGTCCGCCGGGACAGTCAAAACATTCAGTACTTC
>once|TRBD1|TRBJ1-5|TRBV6-5
CASSFTTGNDQPQHF
TGTGCCAGCAGTTTCACGACAGGGAACGATCAGCCCCAGCATTTT
>many|TRBD2|TRBJ2-5|TRBV7-9
CASSRGLAAYQETQYF
TGTGCCAGCAGCCGAGGACTAGCGGCGTACCAAGAGACCCAGTACTTC
>many|-|TRBJ2-2|TRBV12-3/TRBV12-4
CATNSVANTGELFF
TGTGCCACCAATTCGGTCGCGAACACCGGGGAGCTGTTTTTT
>many|TRBD2|TRBJ2-2|TRBV20-1
CSASQREFTGELFF
TGCAGTGCTTCCCAGCGGGAGTTCACCGGGGAGCTGTTTTTT
>-|-|TRBJ2-2|TRBV20-1
CSAGIAIGNTGELFF
TGCAGTGCCGGGATCGCTATAGGGAACACCGGGGAGCTGTTTTTT
>-|-|TRBJ2-7|TRBV28
CASSFQGRELGEQYF
TGTGCCAGCAGTTTCCAGGGAAGGGAGCTGGGCGAGCAGTACTTC
>few|-|TRBJ2-5|TRBV20-1
CSAPRPLTQYF
TGCAGTGCCCCACGGCCGCTGACCCAGTACTTC
>few|-|TRBJ2-7|TRBV7-9
CASSLSSGTNLYEQYF
TGTGCCAGCAGCTTGAGTTCCGGGACAAACCTTTACGAGCAGTACTTC
>many|TRBD2|TRBJ2-5|TRBV24-1
CATSEQISSGRQETQYF
TGTGCCACCAGTGAGCAGATATCTAGCGGGAGGCAAGAGACCCAGTACTTC
>many|-|TRBJ1-2|TRBV24-1
CATSDLLKSQGDGYTF
TGTGCCACCAGTGATTTGCTAAAGTCACAGGGAGACGGCTACACCTTC
>many|-|TRBJ1-6|TRBV11-2
CASSVRGSYNSPLHF
TGTGCCAGCAGCGTCAGGGGCTCCTATAATTCACCCCTCCACTTT
>-|-|TRBJ1-3|TRBV30
CAWSVPLQAGNTIYF
TGTGCCTGGAGTGTACCCCTGCAAGCTGGAAACACCATATATTTT
>few|-|TRBJ2-5|TRBV10-1
CASSEPGMWETQYF
TGCGCCAGCAGTGAACCAGGGATGTGGGAGACCCAGTACTTC
>few|-|TRBJ2-7|TRBV6-2/TRBV6-3
CASRTSPGAGPSSYEQYF
TGTGCCAGCAGAACCTCACCCGGGGCAGGACCCTCCTCCTACGAGCAGTACTTC
>-|TRBD2|TRBJ2-3|TRBV9
CASSTGLAGGPDTQYF
TGTGCCAGCAGCACCGGACTAGCGGGAGGGCCAGATACGCAGTATTTT
>many|-|TRBJ2-5|TRBV28
CASSPWAQETQYF
TGTGCCAGCAGCCCATGGGCTCAAGAGACCCAGTACTTC
>-|-|TRBJ2-5|TRBV20-1
CSAKGQSQETQYF
TGCAGTGCCAAAGGGCAGTCCCAAGAGACCCAGTACTTC
>many|-|TRBJ1-6|TRBV7-2
CASTLRGQTNSPLHF
TGTGCCAGCACCCTTCGGGGACAAACCAATTCACCCCTCCACTTT
>-|-|TRBJ1-1|TRBV7-2
CASSLGAFNEAFF
TGTGCCAGCAGCTTAGGGGCATTCAACGAGGCTTTCTTT
>many|-|TRBJ1-1|TRBV2
CASSVFSVSTGEAFF
TGTGCCAGCAGTGTGTTCTCCGTATCAACGGGTGAAGCTTTCTTT
>once|-|TRBJ1-2|TRBV28
CASSLWGGSRDNYGYTF
TGTGCCAGCAGTTTATGGGGGGGTTCGAGGGACAACTACGGCTACACCTTC
>many|-|TRBJ1-1|TRBV30
CAWSVGGGGPEAFF
TGTGCCTGGAGTGTAGGAGGGGGTGGTCCTGAAGCTTTCTTT